The 23 T cell receptor beta chains given below trace back to one sample, sequenced in a study of T cell clonality in common variable immunodeficiency. Assay used: immunoSEQ multiplex PCR; TCRdb lists only in-frame clones, some missing. There are tens of thousands of clones in the sample, none observed a single time. The sequenced sample consisted of peripheral blood mononuclear cells. Source of these receptors: a person aged 18 to 70 in good health.

This clone was recorded at least ten times. The read comes to an end 3 residues before the CDR3 does, leaving the germline J gene to fill in the end. The V gene is TRBV29-1, the J gene TRBJ2-1; D is possibly TRBD2 (5 bases). The CDR3 loop spans 14 amino acids. Germline assignment: CDR1 SQVTM and CDR2 ANQGSEA. The V end was cut by 3 bases, the J end by 4 bases, with 13 bases between. The CDR3 DNA, read in part, is TGCAGCGTTGACTCAACTAGATTATACAATGAG. It codes for CSVDSTRLYNE. The CDR3 reads in full as CSVDSTRLYNEQFF.

This clone showed up many times. The observed sequence ends 3 residues before the CDR3 terminus, with the missing tail filled in from the germline J gene. The chain is built from TRBV7-9 and TRBJ2-1, with TRBD2 matching over 7 bases. There are 15 residues in the CDR3. The germline V gene has CDR1 SEHNR and CDR2 FQNEAQ (reference sequence). The J segment lost 5 bases and the V segment lost 2 bases, leaving 6 bases of the junction unmatched. CDR3 in amino acids: CASSLSEGTNNEQFF. The part of the CDR3 DNA that was read is TGTGCCAGCAGCTTATCCGAAGGGACTAACAATGAG.

This clone was detected ten times or more. Coverage ceases 3 residues before the CDR3 finishes, and the germline J gene fills in the end. V and J are TRBV20-1 and TRBJ1-5; D is ambiguous. The CDR3 has 14 residues. V lost 0 bases, J lost 4 bases, and 10 bases lay in between. Germline CDR1 reads DFQATT; CDR2 reads SNEGSKA (reference sequence). The CDR3 DNA, read in part, is TGCAGTGCTAGAGATCCAGTTGAGAATCAGCCC. This sequence encodes CSARDPVENQP. The entire CDR3 is CSARDPVENQPQHF.

The sample holds many counts of this clone. The read ends 3 residues early relative to the CDR3; the germline J gene fills the gap. The V call is TRBV6-2 or TRBV6-3, the J call TRBJ1-1; a possible D gene is TRBD1 (5 bases). V was shortened by 0 bases and J by 5 bases, with 10 bases between the two germline ends. From germline, CDR1 is MNHEY and CDR2 SVGEGT. CDR3 size: 14 residues. The part of the CDR3 DNA that was read is TGTGCCAGCAGTTACTCGGGGGGAGGGACTGAA. Encoded protein: CASSYSGGGTE. The CDR3 in its entirety is CASSYSGGGTEAFF.

The table lists this clone with many counts. The sequenced fragment ends 3 residues before the CDR3 boundary, so the rest is inferred from the germline J gene. The rearrangement uses TRBV12-3 or TRBV12-4 and TRBJ2-3, with 12 bases fitting TRBD2. CDR3 length: 15 amino acids. Germline trimming cut 4 bases from V and 7 bases from J; bases unmatched to any gene: 6. CDR3 sequence reads: CASSSILAGGNTQYF. CDR3 bases read: TGTGCCAGCAGTTCAATACTAGCGGGGGGAAATACG.

This clone was picked up many times. The read is 3 residues too short to cover the CDR3 end, so that end is filled in from the germline J gene. V usage is TRBV29-1 and J usage is TRBJ1-2; 8 nucleotides agree with TRBD1. Trimming cost V 5 bases and J 6 bases; bases outside gene matches: 8. The CDR3 extends over 13 amino acids. Germline loops: CDR1 SQVTM, CDR2 ANQGSEA. CDR3 loop: CSVMQGAPNGYTF. The CDR3 DNA, read in part, is TGCAGCGTTATGCAGGGGGCCCCTAATGGC.

This clone was counted only a few times. The CDR3 end falls 3 residues outside the read, so it is completed with the germline J gene. The chain has TRBV20-1 and TRBJ2-7, with TRBD2 identical over 11 bases. CDR1 is DFQATT, CDR2 SNEGSKA, per germline (reference sequence). The CDR3 has 14 residues. V was pared by 4 bases and J by 4 bases, with 6 bases of the junction left unmatched. This CDR3 is CSAMGGTSGYEQYF. Incomplete CDR3 DNA: TGCAGTGCTATGGGGGGGACTAGCGGTTACGAG.

Comments on this clone: Read data end 3 residues before the CDR3 end; the end is taken from the germline J gene. This chain joins TRBV7-6 and TRBJ2-1; perhaps TRBD1 as D (5 bases). Germline lookup yields CDR1 SGHVS and CDR2 FNYEAQ. This CDR3 spans 11 amino acids. V lost 11 bases to trimming and J lost 8 bases, with 13 bases between them. CDR3 DNA, as far as it was read: TGTGCCGTGACAGAACTCGATGAG. It codes for CAVTELDE. The entire CDR3 protein reads CAVTELDEQFF.

In this sample, this clone turned up many times. The observed sequence ends 3 residues before the CDR3 terminus, with the missing tail filled in from the germline J gene. The chain uses TRBV7-2 and TRBJ1-4; TRBD1 agrees at 8 bases. In germline, CDR1 is SGHTA, CDR2 FQGNSA. The CDR3 is 14 residues long. The junction had 1 base not matched to a gene; V was cut back by 3 bases and J by 4 bases. CDR3 DNA (partial): TGTGCCAGCAGCTTGACAGGGGTTAATGAAAAA. Translated, it gives CASSLTGVNEK. In full, the CDR3 is CASSLTGVNEKLFF.

This clone was recorded at least ten times. The read falls 3 residues short of the CDR3 end, and the missing part is taken from the germline J gene. V usage is TRBV2 and J usage is TRBJ2-1; D is unresolved. Looked up from germline, CDR1 is SNHLY and CDR2 is FYNNEI. The CDR3 runs to 13 residues. V was trimmed by 2 bases and J by 2 bases, leaving 4 bases between them. The CDR3 is CASSERPYNEQFF. Incomplete CDR3 DNA: TGTGCCAGCAGTGAAAGGCCCTACAATGAG.

The sample holds many counts of this clone. With the read ending 3 residues before the CDR3 end, the germline J gene is used to fill in that end. The chain carries TRBV6-2 or TRBV6-3 and TRBJ1-2, with D tentatively TRBD1 (5 bases). This CDR3 has 14 amino acids. Germline CDR1 and CDR2: MNHEY and SVGEGT. Here the CDR3 reads CASSYPRTREGYTF. The sequenced CDR3 bases are TGTGCCAGCAGTTACCCCCGGACACGCGAAGGC.

This clone was seen more than once but under ten times. The CDR3 end is not reached by the read, which stops 3 residues before it; the germline J gene fills it in. This chain links TRBV30 with TRBJ2-4; 9 nucleotides agree with TRBD1. Germline V gene lookup returns CDR1 GTSNPN and CDR2 SVGIG (reference sequence). CDR3 size: 14 residues. The sequenced CDR3 bases are TGTGCCTGGGCGACAGGGGGGTATAACTATGGT. It yields the protein CAWATGGYNYG. The complete CDR3 reads CAWATGGYNYGQYF.

This clone was detected ten times or more. CDR3 region: CASSMQTQETQYF. The CDR3 bases that were read are TGCGCCAGCAGTATGCAGACTCAAGAGACG. V is TRBV5-1 and J is TRBJ2-3; no clear D. The DNA ends 3 residues before the CDR3 does, and the rest of the CDR3 is filled in from the germline J gene. This CDR3 has 13 residues. Germline V lookup: CDR1 SGHRS, CDR2 YFSETQ.

This clone was counted many times. The CDR3 end falls 3 residues outside the read, so it is completed with the germline J gene. The gene calls are TRBV5-6 and TRBJ1-6, with D possibly being TRBD1 (6 bases). CDR3 length equals 14 residues. The V end was cut by 0 bases, the J end by 8 bases, with 9 bases between. Germline V gene lookup returns CDR1 SGHDT and CDR2 YYEEEE. The CDR3 DNA, read in part, is TGTGCCAGCAGCTTGGGGCACAGGGATTCACCC. This gives the protein CASSLGHRDSP. The whole CDR3 sequence is CASSLGHRDSPLHF.

This clone was counted ten times or more. Sequencing ends 3 residues short of the CDR3 end; the germline J gene provides the rest. The gene calls are TRBV29-1 and TRBJ1-2; D unresolved. V was clipped by 7 bases and J by 1 base, with 7 bases between them. Germline CDR1 is SQVTM and CDR2 is ANQGSEA. The CDR3 is made up of 11 amino acids. CDR3 DNA (partial): TGCAGCGGTTTAGATAACTATGGC. Protein product: CSGLDNYG. The whole CDR3 protein reads CSGLDNYGYTF.

This clone showed up just a few times. The read finishes 3 residues shy of the CDR3 end, and the germline J gene is used to complete it. This chain joins TRBV7-2 and TRBJ1-4, with D possibly matching TRBD1 (6 bases). The CDR3 is 15 amino acids. Trimming left V 5 bases short and J 8 bases short, with 18 bases between. CDR1 is SGHTA, CDR2 FQGNSA, per germline. Incomplete CDR3 DNA: TGTGCCAGCAGCCGTGGGGGGGCGCGGGGGGAAAAA. Its translation is CASSRGGARGEK. The CDR3, in full, reads CASSRGGARGEKLFF. The full variable domain, rest sourced from reference TRBV7-2 and TRBJ1-4, is GAGVSQSPSNKVTEKGKDVELRCDPISGHTALYWYRQSLGQGLEFLIYFQGNSAPDKSGLPSDRFSAERTGGSVSTLTIQRTQQEDSAVYLCASSRGGARGEKLFFGSGTQLSVL.

The table lists this clone with many counts. The read comes to an end 3 residues before the CDR3 does, leaving the germline J gene to fill in the end. This chain uses TRBV29-1 with TRBJ1-2; TRBD1 might be the D (5 bases). This CDR3 spans 11 amino acids. Trimming stripped 6 bases from V and 6 bases from J, with 11 bases between. Per germline, CDR1 SQVTM and CDR2 ANQGSEA. CDR3: CSVWGGNGYTF. The CDR3 DNA, read in part, is TGCAGCGTCTGGGGGGGGAATGGC.

This clone has a count of ten or more. The sequenced fragment ends 3 residues before the CDR3 boundary, so the rest is inferred from the germline J gene. The chain carries TRBV18 and TRBJ2-7, with 10 bases fitting TRBD1. The CDR3 loop spans 15 amino acids. Germline V gene sequence: CDR1 KGHSH, CDR2 LQKENI. The ends lost 1 base at V and 5 bases at J; junction bases unmatched: 5. The covered CDR3 bases are TGTGCCAGCTCACCACGAGGGACAGGGGAGCACGAG. Amino acids: CASSPRGTGEHE. The full-length CDR3 reads as CASSPRGTGEHEQYF.

This clone was found many times. The read gets to within 3 residues of the CDR3 end, and the germline J gene fills in the rest. V is TRBV2 and J is TRBJ2-3, with 7 nucleotides matching TRBD1. CDR3 length: 15 amino acids. Germline CDR1 is SNHLY and CDR2 is FYNNEI. Unmatched junction bases numbered 10, after V lost 6 bases and J lost 4 bases. CDR3 DNA (partial): TGTGCCAGCAGCCCACAGGGGTCGGTATCAGATACG. It yields the protein CASSPQGSVSDT. The whole CDR3 protein reads CASSPQGSVSDTQYF.

This clone was counted many times. CDR3 region: CASRPSTGGLGQPQHF. CDR3 bases read: TGTGCCAGCAGACCTTCCACAGGGGGCTTGGGTCAGCCC. The chain recombines TRBV6-2 or TRBV6-3 with TRBJ1-5; 9 positions agree with TRBD1. Sequencing ends 3 residues short of the CDR3 end; the germline J gene provides the rest. V was pared by 6 bases and J by 6 bases, with 12 bases of the junction left unmatched. CDR3 length: 16 residues. Germline V gives CDR1 MNHEY, CDR2 SVGEGT.

This clone occurred a few times. With the read ending 3 residues before the CDR3 end, the germline J gene is used to fill in that end. This chain links TRBV18 with TRBJ2-5; TRBD1 might be the D (6 bases). The V gene's germline CDR1 is KGHSH and CDR2 LQKENI. This CDR3 comprises 13 residues. The DNA read from the CDR3 is TGTGCCAGCTCACCAGGGGGCACAGATACC. It encodes CASSPGGTDT. In full, the CDR3 is CASSPGGTDTQYF. Full variable domain (outside the CDR3, taken from reference TRBV18 and TRBJ2-5): NAGVMQNPRHLVRRRGQEARLRCSPMKGHSHVYWYRQLPEEGLKFMVYLQKENIIDESGMPKERFSAEFPKEGPSILRIQQVVRGDSAAYFCASSPGGTDTQYFGPGTRLLVL.

This clone has ten or more counts. The read ends 3 residues before the CDR3 terminus; that terminus is restored from the germline J gene. This rearrangement joins TRBV5-5 to TRBJ1-5, with 7 bases that match TRBD1. Losses at the gene ends were 4 bases for V and 6 bases for J; bases not matched to a gene: 7. CDR3 length: 14 amino acids. Germline values: CDR1 SGHKS, CDR2 YYEKEE (reference sequence). CDR3 bases read: TGTGCCAGCAGCGGGGCACAGGGGAGTCAGCCC. Amino acid sequence: CASSGAQGSQP. The entire CDR3 protein reads CASSGAQGSQPQHF.

This clone was picked up many times. The read stops 3 residues short of the end of the CDR3; the missing end is completed from the germline J gene. V gene TRBV19 combines with J gene TRBJ2-1; 7 bases map to TRBD1. This CDR3 is 13 amino acids long. Germline V lookup: CDR1 LNHDA, CDR2 SQIVND (reference sequence). Trimming removed 4 bases from V and 6 bases from J; junction bases left unmatched: 3. CDR3 loop: CASSTNRGNEQFF. CDR3 bases read: TGTGCCAGTAGTACCAACAGGGGCAATGAG.